Listed here are 11 T cell receptor beta chains from one sample, sequenced in a study of T cell responses to AZD1222 COVID-19 vaccine. Profiling relied on immunoSEQ multiplex PCR, and the TCRdb table lists in-frame clones only, not all of them. This sample has tens of thousands of clones, with 75% to 95% found just once. The sequencing here drew on peripheral blood, taken on day 0 of MenACWY control vaccination. The source is an adult in good health.

This chain connects TRBV18 to TRBJ2-7, with unresolved D. Trimming took 3 bases from V and 5 from J, leaving 14 bases between them. CDR1 KGHSH and CDR2 LQKENI come from the germline V gene. The CDR3 runs to 14 residues. The CDR3 region is CASSPPSSSHEQYF. The CDR3 DNA is TGTGCCAGCTCACCTCCTTCCAGTTCCCACGAGCAGTACTTC. Combining the CDR3 with reference TRBV18 and TRBJ2-7 gives the whole variable domain NAGVMQNPRHLVRRRGQEARLRCSPMKGHSHVYWYRQLPEEGLKFMVYLQKENIIDESGMPKERFSAEFPKEGPSILRIQQVVRGDSAAYFCASSPPSSSHEQYFGPGTRLTVT.

This rearrangement joins TRBV5-1 to TRBJ2-5; 13 positions match TRBD2. Germline-derived CDR1 and CDR2 are SGHRS and YFSETQ. After removal of 4 bases from V and 2 bases from J, the junction contained 2 bases not matched to a gene. The CDR3 spans 15 residues. CDR3 residues: CASSELAGGQETQYF. The CDR3 nucleotides are TGCGCCAGCAGCGAACTAGCGGGAGGGCAAGAGACCCAGTACTTC.

V and J are TRBV19 and TRBJ2-6; no clear D. Germline CDR1 LNHDA, CDR2 SQIVND (reference sequence). V was pared by 3 bases and J by 0 bases, with 6 bases between. The CDR3 extends over 15 amino acids. The chain's CDR3 is CASSIKNSGANVLTF. In DNA form, the CDR3 reads TGTGCCAGTAGTATTAAGAACTCTGGGGCCAACGTCCTGACTTTC.

The chain recombines TRBV7-2 with TRBJ2-3; 7 nucleotides agree with TRBD1. Germline V gives CDR1 SGHTA, CDR2 FQGNSA. V lost 4 bases and J lost 8; bases outside the gene matches: 9. This CDR3 is built from 14 residues. Here the CDR3 reads CASSSRDRSITQYF. CDR3 coding DNA: TGTGCCAGCAGCTCCCGGGACAGATCCATTACGCAGTATTTT.

This clone was counted between two and nine times. J is TRBJ1-2 and V is TRBV2; the D is unclear. Germline V gene sequence: CDR1 SNHLY, CDR2 FYNNEI. V was trimmed by 8 bases and J by 0 bases, leaving 19 bases between them. This CDR3 has 16 amino acids. CDR3 DNA: TGTGCCAGCGGGGTTGGGGTCCTTCCAGCTAACTATGGCTACACCTTC. Translating it yields CASGVGVLPANYGYTF.

The sample holds a few counts of this clone. The J gene is TRBJ1-1, the V gene TRBV6-6; tentative D call: TRBD1 (5 bases). V lost 3 bases to trimming and J lost 4 bases, with 12 bases between them. The germline gives CDR1 MNHNY, CDR2 SVGAGI (reference sequence). CDR3 length: 14 residues. CDR3 bases: TGTGCCAGCAGTTATTCCGGGACCTCCACTGAAGCTTTCTTT. Encoded protein: CASSYSGTSTEAFF.

Only one count was recorded for this clone. The chain employs TRBV4-3 and TRBJ1-4; 8 bases align to TRBD1. The CDR3 has 21 residues. Trimming at V came to 1 base and at J to 7 bases, leaving 23 bases not matched to a gene. CDR1 is LGHNA, CDR2 YSLEER, per germline. CDR3 DNA: TGCGCCAGCAGCCAAGGTCCCGGACAGGGATCCCCCCCCCTAAGTGGTGAAAAACTGTTTTTT. Translation gives CASSQGPGQGSPPLSGEKLFF.

This sequence joins TRBV28 and TRBJ1-1, with 7 bases lining up with TRBD1. The ends lost 5 bases at V and 0 bases at J; junction bases unmatched: 6. The CDR3 covers 15 residues. Per the germline V gene, CDR1 is MDHEN and CDR2 is SYDVKM. For the CDR3, the DNA is TGTGCCAGCAGTGGGGGGGGACAGATGAACACTGAAGCTTTCTTT. This sequence encodes CASSGGGQMNTEAFF.

The CDR3 reads CASSQDEGFGELFF. The CDR3 bases are TGTGCCAGCAGCCAAGATGAAGGGTTCGGGGAGCTGTTTTTT. The chain carries TRBV3-1 (or the pseudogene TRBV3-2) and TRBJ2-2; D gene uncertain. V lost 0 bases to trimming and J lost 7 bases, with 9 bases between them. The germline V gene encodes CDR1 LGHDT and CDR2 YNNKEL (reference sequence). CDR3 length equals 14 residues.

This chain uses TRBV9 with TRBJ2-3, with TRBD2 matching 13 bases. This CDR3 comprises 18 residues. V lost 3 bases, J lost 0 bases, and 7 bases stayed unmatched. Per the germline V gene, CDR1 is SGDLS and CDR2 is YYNGEE. CDR3: CASSEGLAGEPSTDTQYF. The CDR3 DNA sequence: TGTGCCAGCAGCGAAGGACTAGCGGGAGAGCCGAGCACAGATACGCAGTATTTT.

This sequence joins TRBV6-4 and TRBJ2-5, with TRBD2 matching over 9 bases. Trimming cost V 3 bases and J 2 bases; bases outside gene matches: 7. The germline V gene encodes CDR1 MRHNA and CDR2 SNTAGT. This CDR3 comprises 16 residues. DNA of the CDR3: TGTGCCAGCAGTGATGGTGCGGGAGGGCCTCAAGAGACCCAGTACTTC. It translates to CASSDGAGGPQETQYF.